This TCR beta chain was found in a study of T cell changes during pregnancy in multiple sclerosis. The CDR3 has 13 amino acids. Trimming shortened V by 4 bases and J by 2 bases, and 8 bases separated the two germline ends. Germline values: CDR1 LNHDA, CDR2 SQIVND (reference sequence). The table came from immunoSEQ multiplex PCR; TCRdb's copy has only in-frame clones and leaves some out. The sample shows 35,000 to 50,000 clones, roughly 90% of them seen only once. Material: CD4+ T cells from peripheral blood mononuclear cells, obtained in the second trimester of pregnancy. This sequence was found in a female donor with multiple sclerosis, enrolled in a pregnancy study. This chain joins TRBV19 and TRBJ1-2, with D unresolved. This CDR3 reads CASSKAGNYGYTF. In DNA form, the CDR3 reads TGTGCCAGTAGTAAGGCCGGGAACTATGGCTACACCTTC.